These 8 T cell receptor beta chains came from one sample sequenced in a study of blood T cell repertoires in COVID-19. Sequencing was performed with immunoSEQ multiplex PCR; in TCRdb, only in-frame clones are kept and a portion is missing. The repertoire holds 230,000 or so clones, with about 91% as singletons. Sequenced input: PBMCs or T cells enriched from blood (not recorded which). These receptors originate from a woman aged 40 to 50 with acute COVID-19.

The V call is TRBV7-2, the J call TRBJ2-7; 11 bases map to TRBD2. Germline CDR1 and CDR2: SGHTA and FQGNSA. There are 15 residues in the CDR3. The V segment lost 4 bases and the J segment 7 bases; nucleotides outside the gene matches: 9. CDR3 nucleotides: TGTGCCAGCAGCTCCTTAGCGGGAGGGCTGGGGGAGCAGTACGTC. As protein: CASSSLAGGLGEQYV.

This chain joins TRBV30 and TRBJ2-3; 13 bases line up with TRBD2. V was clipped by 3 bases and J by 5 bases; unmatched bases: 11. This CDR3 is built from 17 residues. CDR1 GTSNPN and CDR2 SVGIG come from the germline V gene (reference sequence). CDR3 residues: CAWSLGTSGGAGDTQYF. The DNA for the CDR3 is TGTGCCTGGAGCTTGGGAACTAGCGGGGGGGCTGGAGATACGCAGTATTTT.

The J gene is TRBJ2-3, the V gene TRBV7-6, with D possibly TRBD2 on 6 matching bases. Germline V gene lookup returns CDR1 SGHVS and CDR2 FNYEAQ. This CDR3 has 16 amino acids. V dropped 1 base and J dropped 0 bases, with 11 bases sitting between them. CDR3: CASSLVGGASTDTQYF. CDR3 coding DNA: TGTGCCAGCAGCTTAGTAGGCGGGGCTAGCACAGATACGCAGTATTTT.

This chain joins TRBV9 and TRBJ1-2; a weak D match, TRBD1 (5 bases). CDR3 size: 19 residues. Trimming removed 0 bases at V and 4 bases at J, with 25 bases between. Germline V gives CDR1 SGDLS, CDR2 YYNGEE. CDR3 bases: TGTGCCAGCAGCGTAGGACCCTCAGGGATCGGGCACGAAGTCTATGGCTACACCTTC. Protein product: CASSVGPSGIGHEVYGYTF.

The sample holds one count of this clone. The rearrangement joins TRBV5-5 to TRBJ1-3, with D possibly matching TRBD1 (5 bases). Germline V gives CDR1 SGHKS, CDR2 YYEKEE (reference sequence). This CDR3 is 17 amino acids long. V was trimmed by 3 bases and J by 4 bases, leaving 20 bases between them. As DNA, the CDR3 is TGTGCCAGCAGCTCCGATGGTGGCAGGGCACTGGGAAACACCATATATTTT. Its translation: CASSSDGGRALGNTIYF.

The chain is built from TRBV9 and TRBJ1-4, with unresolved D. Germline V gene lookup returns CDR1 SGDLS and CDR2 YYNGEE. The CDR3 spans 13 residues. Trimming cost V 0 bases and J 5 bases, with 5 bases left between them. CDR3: CASSVGRNEKLFF. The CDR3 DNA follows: TGTGCCAGCAGCGTAGGCCGGAATGAAAAACTGTTTTTT.

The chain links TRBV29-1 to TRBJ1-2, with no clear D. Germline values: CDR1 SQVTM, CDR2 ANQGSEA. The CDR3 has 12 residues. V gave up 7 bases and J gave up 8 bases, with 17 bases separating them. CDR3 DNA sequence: TGCAGCGCTGGACGGACGGAGGGAGGCTACACCTTC. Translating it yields CSAGRTEGGYTF.

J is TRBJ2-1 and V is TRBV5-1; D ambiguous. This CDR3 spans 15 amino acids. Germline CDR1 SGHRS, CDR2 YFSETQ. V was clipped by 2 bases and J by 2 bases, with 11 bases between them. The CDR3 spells CASSFAALTYNEQFF. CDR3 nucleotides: TGCGCCAGCAGCTTTGCAGCGCTAACCTACAATGAGCAGTTCTTC.